In this sample, the clone carrying this T cell receptor (beta chain) turned up once. The source of the sample is a study of CD8 T cells in Susac syndrome. Roughly 0.45 to 1 ug RNA was reverse transcribed with random hexamers. Amplification of TCR beta CDR3 spanned 54 Vbeta and 13 Jbeta via immunoSEQ multiplex PCR. TCRdb analysed the immunoSEQ multiplex PCR reads with MiXCR anew, one entry per CDR3 protein. The table lists 150,000 to 200,000 distinct CDR3 sequences, approximately 93% of them singletons. Treatment-naive patients with stable or active relapsing-remitting disease served as multiple sclerosis controls. V was clipped by 2 bases and J by 5 bases; unmatched bases: 3. The CDR3 has 15 amino acids. Germline CDR1 SGHTS, CDR2 YDEGEE.

This clonotype was sampled from a human donor with multiple sclerosis. Specimen: CD4+ T cells from PBMCs. The chain links TRBV5-8 to TRBJ2-2; 10 nucleotides match TRBD2. The CDR3 region has the DNA TGTGCCAGCAGCTTTAGCGGGAGGCCGACCGGGGAGCTGTTTTTT. Amino acids: CASSFSGRPTGELFF.